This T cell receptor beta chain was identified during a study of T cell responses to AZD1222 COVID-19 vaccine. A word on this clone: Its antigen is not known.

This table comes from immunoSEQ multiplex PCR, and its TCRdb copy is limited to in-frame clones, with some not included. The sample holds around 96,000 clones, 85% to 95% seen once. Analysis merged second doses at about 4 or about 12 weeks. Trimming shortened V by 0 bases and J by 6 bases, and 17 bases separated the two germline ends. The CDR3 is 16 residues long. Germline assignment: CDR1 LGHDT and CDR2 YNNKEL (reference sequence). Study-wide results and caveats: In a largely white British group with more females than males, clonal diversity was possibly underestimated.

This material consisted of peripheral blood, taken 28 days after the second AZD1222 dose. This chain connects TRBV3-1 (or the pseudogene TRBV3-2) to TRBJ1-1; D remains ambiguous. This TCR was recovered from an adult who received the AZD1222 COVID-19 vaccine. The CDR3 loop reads CASSQDPSASVPEAFF. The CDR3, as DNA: TGTGCCAGCAGCCAAGACCCGTCTGCGTCGGTCCCTGAAGCTTTCTTT.